Listed below are T cell receptor beta chains from one sample, sequenced in a study of T cells in Graves' hyperthyroidism and ophthalmopathy. TCRdb redid the calling of the multiplex PCR reads with MiXCR, one entry per CDR3 protein. The profile shows hundreds of thousands of distinct CDR3 sequences, under 20% of them singletons. The sample taken for sequencing was blood. Receptor source: a woman in her twenties or thirties with Graves' hyperthyroidism. CDR3s leave out the opening cysteine and the closing phenylalanine or tryptophan.

ASSFPGEQY TRBJ2-7 TRBV7-3
ASSGQGLGGYT TRBJ1-2 TRBV14
ASRPRLAGGRSDTQY TRBJ2-3 TRBV28
ASSEARTAGGYTGYT TRBJ1-2 TRBV6-1
ASSRSRSGTDTQY TRBJ2-3 TRBV19
ASSLDNREAYNEQF TRBJ2-1 TRBV5-1
ASSPGGKKVNEQF TRBJ2-1 TRBV12-3/TRBV12-4
ASSPYPSGGAYNEQF TRBJ2-1 TRBV11-2
ASSIDRRNQPQH TRBJ1-5 TRBV19
ATSDLISPSGNTDTQY TRBJ2-3 TRBV24-1
ASSGLAASNIQY TRBJ2-4 TRBV28